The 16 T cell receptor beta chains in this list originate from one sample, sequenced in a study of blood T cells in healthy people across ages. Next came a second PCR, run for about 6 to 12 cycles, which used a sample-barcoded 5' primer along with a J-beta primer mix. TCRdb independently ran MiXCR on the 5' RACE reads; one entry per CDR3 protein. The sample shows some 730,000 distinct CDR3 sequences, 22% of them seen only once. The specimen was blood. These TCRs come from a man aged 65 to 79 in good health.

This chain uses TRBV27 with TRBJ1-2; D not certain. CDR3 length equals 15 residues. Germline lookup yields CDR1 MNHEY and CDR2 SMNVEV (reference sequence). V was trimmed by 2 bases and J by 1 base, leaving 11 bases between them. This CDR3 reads CASSLKGWGNYGYTF. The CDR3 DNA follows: TGTGCCAGCAGTTTAAAAGGGTGGGGTAACTATGGCTACACCTTC.

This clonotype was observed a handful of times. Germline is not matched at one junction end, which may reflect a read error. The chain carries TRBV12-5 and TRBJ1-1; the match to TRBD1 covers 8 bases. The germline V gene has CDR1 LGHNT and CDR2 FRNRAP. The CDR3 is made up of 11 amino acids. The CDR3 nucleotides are TGTGCTAGTGGTTGGACAGGGCGGATGGTCTTT. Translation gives CASGWTGRMVF.

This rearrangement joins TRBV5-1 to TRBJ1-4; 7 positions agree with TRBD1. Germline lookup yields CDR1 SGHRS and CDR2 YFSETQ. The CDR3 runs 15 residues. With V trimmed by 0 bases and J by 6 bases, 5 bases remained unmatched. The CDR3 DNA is TGCGCCAGCAGCTTGGAAGGGGGCTTTGATGAAAAACTGTTTTTT. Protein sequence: CASSLEGGFDEKLFF.

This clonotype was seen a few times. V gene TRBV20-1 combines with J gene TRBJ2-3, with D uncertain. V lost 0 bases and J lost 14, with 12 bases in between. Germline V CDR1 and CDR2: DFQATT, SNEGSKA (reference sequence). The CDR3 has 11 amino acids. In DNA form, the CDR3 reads TGCAGTGCTAGAGATCACGCGGTCCCGTATTTT. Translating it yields CSARDHAVPYF.

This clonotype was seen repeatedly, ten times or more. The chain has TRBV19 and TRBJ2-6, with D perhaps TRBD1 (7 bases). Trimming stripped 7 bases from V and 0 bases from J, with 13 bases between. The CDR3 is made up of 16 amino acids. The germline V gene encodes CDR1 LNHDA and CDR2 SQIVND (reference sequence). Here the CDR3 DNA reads TGTGCCAGTAAGGAGGGGGCTAACTCTGGGGCCAACGTCCTGACTTTC. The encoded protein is CASKEGANSGANVLTF.

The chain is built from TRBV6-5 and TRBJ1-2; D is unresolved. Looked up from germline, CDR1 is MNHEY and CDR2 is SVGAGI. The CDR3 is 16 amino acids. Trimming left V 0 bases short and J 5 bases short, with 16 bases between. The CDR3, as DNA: TGTGCCAGCAGTTACTCGAAGTTGGCAGGCAGATATGGCTACACCTTC. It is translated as CASSYSKLAGRYGYTF.

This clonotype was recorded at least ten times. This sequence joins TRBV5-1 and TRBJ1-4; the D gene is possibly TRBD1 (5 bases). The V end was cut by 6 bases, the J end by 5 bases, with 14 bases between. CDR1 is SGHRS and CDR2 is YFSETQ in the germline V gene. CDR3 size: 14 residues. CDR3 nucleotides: TGCGCCAGCACTTCGAACAGGAGAAATGAAAAACTGTTTTTT. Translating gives CASTSNRRNEKLFF. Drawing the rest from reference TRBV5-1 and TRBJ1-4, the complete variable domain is KAGVTQTPRYLIKTRGQQVTLSCSPISGHRSVSWYQQTPGQGLQFLFEYFSETQRNKGNFPGRFSGRQFSNSRSEMNVSTLELGDSALYLCASTSNRRNEKLFFGSGTQLSVL.

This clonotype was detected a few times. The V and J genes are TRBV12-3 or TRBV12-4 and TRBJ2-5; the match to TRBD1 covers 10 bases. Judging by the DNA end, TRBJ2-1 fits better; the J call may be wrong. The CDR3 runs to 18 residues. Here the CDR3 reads CASSLVLSGQGYGNEQFF. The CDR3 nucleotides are TGTGCCAGCAGTTTAGTCTTGTCGGGACAGGGGTATGGGAATGAGCAGTTCTTC.

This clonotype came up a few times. The CDR3 nucleotides read TGTGCCAGCAGTGAAACTAGCGGAGGGTGGGATGAGCAGTTCTTC. Its translation is CASSETSGGWDEQFF. The V gene is TRBV2, the J gene TRBJ2-1; 8 bases align to TRBD2. The ends lost 2 bases at V and 8 bases at J; junction bases unmatched: 8. This CDR3 spans 15 amino acids. In germline, CDR1 is SNHLY, CDR2 FYNNEI.

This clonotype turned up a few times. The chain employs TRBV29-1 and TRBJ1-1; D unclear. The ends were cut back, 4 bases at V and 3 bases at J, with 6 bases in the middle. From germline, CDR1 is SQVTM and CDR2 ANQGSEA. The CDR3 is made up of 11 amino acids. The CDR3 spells CSVVDHTEAFF. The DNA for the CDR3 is TGCAGCGTTGTGGACCACACTGAAGCTTTCTTT.

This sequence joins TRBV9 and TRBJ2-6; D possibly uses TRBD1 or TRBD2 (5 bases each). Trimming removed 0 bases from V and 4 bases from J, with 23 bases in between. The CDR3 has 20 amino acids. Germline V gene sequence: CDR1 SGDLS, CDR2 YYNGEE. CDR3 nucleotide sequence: TGTGCCAGCAGCGTAGCTCATCAGGGCAACTGGGACCTCGGGGCCAACGTCCTGACTTTC. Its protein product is CASSVAHQGNWDLGANVLTF.

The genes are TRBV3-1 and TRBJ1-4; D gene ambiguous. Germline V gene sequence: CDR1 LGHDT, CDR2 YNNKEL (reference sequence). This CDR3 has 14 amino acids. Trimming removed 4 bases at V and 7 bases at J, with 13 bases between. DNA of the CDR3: TGTGCCAGCAGCCCAGGTCGTCCGGTTGAAAAACTGTTTTTT. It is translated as CASSPGRPVEKLFF.

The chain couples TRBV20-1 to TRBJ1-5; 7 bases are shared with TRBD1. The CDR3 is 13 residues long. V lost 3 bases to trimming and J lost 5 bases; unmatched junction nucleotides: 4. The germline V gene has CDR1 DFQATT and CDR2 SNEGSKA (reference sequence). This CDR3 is CSARPGQHQPQHF. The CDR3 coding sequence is TGCAGTGCTAGGCCGGGACAGCATCAGCCCCAGCATTTT.

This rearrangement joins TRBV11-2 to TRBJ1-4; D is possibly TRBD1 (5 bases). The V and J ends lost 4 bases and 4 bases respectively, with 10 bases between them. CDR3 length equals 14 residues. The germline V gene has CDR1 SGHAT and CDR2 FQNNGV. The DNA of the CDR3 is TGTGCCAGCAGCTCGTCAGGGAGTAATGAAAAACTGTTTTTT. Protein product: CASSSSGSNEKLFF.

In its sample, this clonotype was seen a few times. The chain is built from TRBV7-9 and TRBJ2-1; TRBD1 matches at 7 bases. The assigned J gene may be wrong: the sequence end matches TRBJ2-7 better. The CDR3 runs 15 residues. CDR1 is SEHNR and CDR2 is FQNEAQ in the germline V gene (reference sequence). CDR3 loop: CASSLATGATYEQYF. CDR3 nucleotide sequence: TGTGCCAGCAGCTTAGCCACAGGGGCTACCTACGAGCAGTACTTC.

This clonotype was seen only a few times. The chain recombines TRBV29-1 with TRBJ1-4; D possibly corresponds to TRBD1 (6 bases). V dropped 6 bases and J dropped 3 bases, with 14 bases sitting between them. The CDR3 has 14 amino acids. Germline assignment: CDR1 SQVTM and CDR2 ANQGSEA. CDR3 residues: CSVKGGAPNEKLFF. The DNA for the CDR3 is TGCAGCGTCAAAGGGGGGGCTCCTAATGAAAAACTGTTTTTT. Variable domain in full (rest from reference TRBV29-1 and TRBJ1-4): SAVISQKPSRDICQRGTSLTIQCQVDSQVTMMFWYRQQPGQSLTLIATANQGSEATYESGFVIDKFPISRPNLTFSTLTVSNMSPEDSSIYLCSVKGGAPNEKLFFGSGTQLSVL.